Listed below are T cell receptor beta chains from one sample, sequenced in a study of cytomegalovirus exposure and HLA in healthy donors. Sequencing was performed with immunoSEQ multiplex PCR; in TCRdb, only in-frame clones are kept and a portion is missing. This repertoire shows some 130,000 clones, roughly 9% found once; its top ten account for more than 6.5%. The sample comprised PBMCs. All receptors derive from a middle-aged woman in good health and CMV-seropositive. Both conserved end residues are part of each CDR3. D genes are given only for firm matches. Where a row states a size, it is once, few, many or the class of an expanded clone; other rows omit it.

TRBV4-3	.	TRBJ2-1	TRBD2	TGCGCCAGCAGCCAAGCGGGACTAGTTATGGATGAGCAGTTCTTC	CASSQAGLVMDEQFF
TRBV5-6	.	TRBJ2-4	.	TGTGCCAGCAGCTTATTCTCTGGACAGATGGACATTCAGTACTTC	CASSLFSGQMDIQYF
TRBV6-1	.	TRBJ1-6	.	TGTGCCAGCAGTGAAGCGGGTGGTGGAGATCTCACGGGGGATTCACCCCTCCACTTT	CASSEAGGGDLTGDSPLHF
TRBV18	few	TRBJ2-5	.	TGTGCCAGCTCACCACCCGGAATAGCTGAGACCCAGTACTTC	CASSPPGIAETQYF
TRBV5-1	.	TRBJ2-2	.	TGCGCCAGCAGGACTGGACAAGGGGAGCTGTTTTTT	CASRTGQGELFF
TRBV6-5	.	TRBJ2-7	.	TGTGCCAGCAGTCGACGGGGTGAAGCCTACGAGCAGTACTTC	CASSRRGEAYEQYF
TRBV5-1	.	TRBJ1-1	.	TGCGCCAGCAGCTTGGCCGCGGGGGGTAACACTGAAGCTTTCTTT	CASSLAAGGNTEAFF
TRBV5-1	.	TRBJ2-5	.	TGCGCCAGCAGAACGGGGATACAAGAGACCCAGTACTTC	CASRTGIQETQYF
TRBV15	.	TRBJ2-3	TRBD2	TGTGCCACCAGAGACCCCGGGGGGGCCGATACGCAGTATTTT	CATRDPGGADTQYF
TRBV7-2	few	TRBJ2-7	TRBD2	TGTGCCAGCAGCTCTGGGGCTAGCGGGAACGGGCAGTACTTC	CASSSGASGNGQYF
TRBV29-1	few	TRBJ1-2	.	TGCAGCGTGTCCGGGGGTGGCTACACCTTC	CSVSGGGYTF
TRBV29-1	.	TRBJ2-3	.	TGCAGCGTGCTTCGAGGGATATTTAGCACAGATACGCAGTATTTT	CSVLRGIFSTDTQYF
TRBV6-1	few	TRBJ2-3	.	TGTGCCAGCAGCACGACTAGTTCGGGAGATACGCAGTATTTT	CASSTTSSGDTQYF
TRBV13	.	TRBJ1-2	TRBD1	TGTGCCAGCAGCCTAGACAGGGGCTCCTATGGCTACACCTTC	CASSLDRGSYGYTF
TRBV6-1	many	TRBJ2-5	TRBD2	TGTGCCAGCAAGTGGGGTAGCGGGGGGGCAGAGACCCAGTACTTC	CASKWGSGGAETQYF
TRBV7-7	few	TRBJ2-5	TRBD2	TGTGCCAGCAGCTTGGAGCGGGGACAAGAGACCCAGTACTTC	CASSLERGQETQYF
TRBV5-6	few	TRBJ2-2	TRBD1	TGTGCCAGCAGCAGGGGACAGGGGTTCTCCGGGGAGCTGTTTTTT	CASSRGQGFSGELFF
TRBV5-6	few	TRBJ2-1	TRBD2	TGTGCCAGCAGCTTCGGGCAGCGGGGGCCCTCCTACAATGAGCAGTTCTTC	CASSFGQRGPSYNEQFF
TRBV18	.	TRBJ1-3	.	TGTGCCAGCTCACCAGTCGAGGGATCTGGAAACACCATATATTTT	CASSPVEGSGNTIYF